The sequence of this T cell receptor (beta chain) was determined in a study of cytomegalovirus exposure and HLA in healthy donors. As for the study in general: Counted in an early data release were 85 million or so unique TCRs from HLA-typed donors.

A word on this clone: Its antigen is unknown.

Primers included in the PCR were 60 Vbeta and 13 Jbeta primers. Some clones are missing from TCRdb's copy, which holds only in-frame ones; the method was immunoSEQ multiplex PCR. The table lists some 120,000 clones, around 75% of them singletons. Study findings and constraints: Through in vitro validation, a few CMV-associated chains were shown to be specific for CMV antigens. Apart from CMV serostatus, no immune exposure information was available. Later, an analysis showed that TCR beta chains associated with HLA were more clonally expanded than others that were equally common.

The length of the CDR3 is 13 residues. The V and J ends lost 0 bases and 5 bases respectively, with 8 bases between them. Germline V gene data show CDR1 as SGHTA and CDR2 as FQGTGA. Source material: PBMCs. The receptor's source is a man between 25 and 39 years old in good health and CMV-seronegative. The V and J genes are TRBV7-3 and TRBJ2-7; no firm D call. CDR3: CASSLTRYHEQYF. Here the CDR3 DNA reads TGTGCCAGCAGCTTAACTCGGTATCACGAGCAGTACTTC.